This TCR beta chain appears in the sequencing data of a study of early T cells in non-severe SARS-CoV-2 infection. Tagging with unique molecular identifiers was applied to individual cDNA molecules. TCRdb reprocessed the 5' RACE reads via MiXCR and lists one record per CDR3 protein. The sample lists more than 55,000 distinct CDR3 sequences; about 6% were seen once. Points from the study as a whole: CD4 and private specificities were missed by VDJdb matching, which favored anti-spike CD8 responses.

Concerning this clonotype itself: The antigen remains unidentified.

The V end was cut by 1 base, the J end by 4 bases, with 10 bases between. Per the germline V gene, CDR1 is LGHDT and CDR2 is YNNKEL (reference sequence). There are 14 residues in the CDR3. The TCR sequence derives from an adult who was a healthcare worker with PCR-confirmed SARS-CoV-2 infection or an uninfected control (not recorded which). The chain couples TRBV3-1 to TRBJ2-5, with D uncertain. This specimen consisted of whole blood, obtained at baseline. CDR3 nucleotides: TGTGCCAGCAGCCAAGCCCTAAGCTTAGAGACCCAGTACTTC. Encoded protein: CASSQALSLETQYF.